The rows below give T cell receptor beta chains drawn from one sample of a study of PD-L1 blockade in urothelial cancer. Sequencing was performed with immunoSEQ multiplex PCR; in TCRdb, only in-frame clones are kept and a portion is missing. The repertoire holds about 81,000 clones, with roughly 90% as singletons. The sequences come from PBMCs, collected around atezolizumab (anti-PD-L1) treatment. These receptors were obtained from an elderly woman with urothelial cancer. Both conserved end residues are part of each CDR3. A D gene is named only where the DNA matches it firmly. For some rows the clone size is stated as once, few or many, or as a class when expanded; others skip it.

J | V | D | size | DNA | CDR3
TRBJ2-7 | TRBV7-3 | TRBD1 | . | TGTGCCAGCAGCTTCGGACAGGGACCCTACGAGCAGTACTTC | CASSFGQGPYEQYF
TRBJ2-7 | TRBV7-2 | TRBD2 | few | TGTGCCAGCAGCTTAGCGGGAGGGACCGACGAGCAGTACTTC | CASSLAGGTDEQYF
TRBJ2-1 | TRBV27 | TRBD1 | . | TGTGCCAGCAGTTTATTACAGGGGTCTGGGCAGTTCTTC | CASSLLQGSGQFF
TRBJ2-2 | TRBV19 | TRBD2 | . | TGTGCCAGTAGGCCTAGCGGCCGCAACACCGGGGAGCTGTTTTTT | CASRPSGRNTGELFF
TRBJ2-7 | TRBV11-2 | TRBD2 | . | TGTGCCAGCAGCTGGGGGGGGGACCTTGGGGAGCAGTACTTC | CASSWGGDLGEQYF
TRBJ2-3 | TRBV5-1 | TRBD2 | . | TGCGCCAGCAGCTCCAAGACTAGCGGGAGCACAGATACGCAGTATTTT | CASSSKTSGSTDTQYF
TRBJ2-7 | TRBV5-5 | TRBD2 | few | TGTGCCAGCAGCCACACTAGCGGGAGTAACCACGAGCAGTACTTC | CASSHTSGSNHEQYF
TRBJ2-7 | TRBV6-5 | TRBD1 | . | TGTGCCAGCAGCCGGGACAGATCCTACGAGCAGTACTTC | CASSRDRSYEQYF
TRBJ1-2 | TRBV9 | . | . | TGTGCCAGCAGCGGAGGCGGCTCTAACTATGGCTACACCTTC | CASSGGGSNYGYTF
TRBJ2-7 | TRBV6-5 | TRBD1 | . | TGTGCCAGCAGTCCCGGGACAGACTACGAGCAGTACTTC | CASSPGTDYEQYF
TRBJ2-7 | TRBV18 | . | . | TGTGCCAGCTCACGTCCTGGGAGAGGAGGCTCCTACGAGCAGTACTTC | CASSRPGRGGSYEQYF
TRBJ2-1 | TRBV4-1 | TRBD2 | . | TGCGCCAGCAGCCAAGATGAACTAGCGGGAGCGGTCTTC | CASSQDELAGAVF
TRBJ2-2 | TRBV14 | . | once | TGTGCCAGCAGCCAAAACGGCGGGGTCACCGGGGAGCTGTTTTTT | CASSQNGGVTGELFF
TRBJ1-5 | TRBV2 | . | . | TGTGCCAGCAGTGGGGCGGGGGGACGTCAGCCCCAGCATTTT | CASSGAGGRQPQHF
TRBJ1-3 | TRBV25-1 | . | . | TGTGCCAGCAGTGACCCCGGGGAGACCATATATTTT | CASSDPGETIYF
TRBJ1-1 | TRBV6-1 | . | . | TGTGCCAGCATTTGGCCAGTGGACACTGAAGCTTTCTTT | CASIWPVDTEAFF
TRBJ1-1 | TRBV30 | . | few | TGTGCCTGGAGACAGGGGAACACTGAAGCTTTCTTT | CAWRQGNTEAFF
TRBJ2-1 | TRBV7-2 | . | . | TGTGCCAGCAGCTTAGATCAAGAGCAGTTCTTC | CASSLDQEQFF
TRBJ1-2 | TRBV7-9 | . | . | TGTGCCAGCAGCTTAAAGGGGGGGCAGGGGCTAAATGGCTACACCTTC | CASSLKGGQGLNGYTF
TRBJ1-2 | TRBV7-8 | TRBD1 | . | TGTGCCAGCAGCTTATCTAATACAGGGGCGGCTCACTATGGCTACACCTTC | CASSLSNTGAAHYGYTF
TRBJ2-3 | TRBV27 | . | . | TGTGCCAGCAGGGGGGCGGGAGCCCGCACAGATACGCAGTATTTT | CASRGAGARTDTQYF
TRBJ1-2 | TRBV27 | . | . | TGTGCCAGCAAATCGGGGTTTGGCTACACCTTC | CASKSGFGYTF
TRBJ2-1 | TRBV19 | TRBD1 | . | TGTGCCAGTAGTATCGGTGGACAGGCCCTTAAGCAGTTCTTC | CASSIGGQALKQFF
TRBJ2-1 | TRBV5-1 | TRBD2 | . | TGCGCCAGCAGCCCGGGACTAGCGGGAGGAGGATACAATGAGCAGTTCTTC | CASSPGLAGGGYNEQFF
TRBJ1-1 | TRBV28 | . | . | TGTGCCAGCAGTTTAAGCCCTCGGGATGAAGCTTTCTTT | CASSLSPRDEAFF
TRBJ2-7 | TRBV19 | TRBD2 | . | TGTGCCAGTAGTATAGTTACTAGCGGGAGTTACGAGCAGTACTTC | CASSIVTSGSYEQYF
TRBJ1-1 | TRBV29-1 | . | once | TGCAGCGCGAGGGGGACGGGCACTGAAGCTTTCTTT | CSARGTGTEAFF
TRBJ2-1 | TRBV5-1 | TRBD2 | . | TGCGCCAGCAGCTTGGTTTCGCGGGAGTCGGACAATGAGCAGTTCTTC | CASSLVSRESDNEQFF
TRBJ1-5 | TRBV19 | . | . | TGTGCCACTCGAGGGCCAAGTAGCAATCAGCCCCAGCATTTT | CATRGPSSNQPQHF
TRBJ2-1 | TRBV5-1 | . | . | TGCGCCAGCAGCCGGAGCGCCGGGGACTACAATGAGCAGTTCTTC | CASSRSAGDYNEQFF
TRBJ2-5 | TRBV7-3 | TRBD2 | few | TGTGCCAGCAGCTTAGGGCTAGCGGGATTGGAGACCCAGTACTTC | CASSLGLAGLETQYF
TRBJ1-1 | TRBV7-9 | . | . | TGTGCCAGCAGCCCATCGGGGACTGAAGCTTTCTTT | CASSPSGTEAFF
TRBJ1-1 | TRBV28 | . | . | TGTGCCAGTGGGGGCGCAGGATTCACTGAAGCTTTCTTT | CASGGAGFTEAFF
TRBJ2-2 | TRBV27 | . | . | TGTGCCAGCAGTGGCGGGACTCAAACCGGGGAGCTGTTTTTT | CASSGGTQTGELFF
TRBJ2-2 | TRBV6-1 | TRBD2 | few | TGTGCCAGCAGTGAAGGGACTAGCTGGGACACCGGGGAGCTGTTTTTT | CASSEGTSWDTGELFF
TRBJ2-5 | TRBV28 | TRBD2 | . | TGTGCCAGCAGTTCCCCCCTAGGGCGGGGGCAAGAGACCCAGTACTTC | CASSSPLGRGQETQYF
TRBJ1-1 | TRBV19 | . | . | TGTGCCAGTAGTAACACGAACACTGAAGCTTTCTTT | CASSNTNTEAFF
TRBJ1-4 | TRBV9 | TRBD1 | once | TGTGCCAGCAGCCAAACAGGGGACCATTATGAAAAACTGTTTTTT | CASSQTGDHYEKLFF
TRBJ2-1 | TRBV7-8 | . | . | TGTGCCAGCAGGCAAGCCGATGAGCAGTTCTTC | CASRQADEQFF
TRBJ1-1 | TRBV19 | . | . | TGTGCCAGTAAAGAACGACAGCCTTCGGAAGCTTTCTTT | CASKERQPSEAFF
TRBJ2-3 | TRBV14 | TRBD2 | . | TGTGCCAGCAGCCCTCTAGCGGGCACAGATACGCAGTATTTT | CASSPLAGTDTQYF
TRBJ2-2 | TRBV18 | . | . | TGTGCCAGCTCAACTTCGAGCACCGGGGAGCTGTTTTTT | CASSTSSTGELFF
TRBJ1-1 | TRBV2 | . | . | TGTGCCAGCACGGTTCTGAACACTGAAGCTTTCTTT | CASTVLNTEAFF
TRBJ1-5 | TRBV5-1 | . | few | TGCGCCAGCAGCTTGGGTCCAGGCAATAGCAATCAGCCCCAGCATTTT | CASSLGPGNSNQPQHF
TRBJ2-2 | TRBV5-1 | . | . | TGCGCCAGCAGCCCACCCCTTTCCGTCGGTGCCGGGGAGCTGTTTTTT | CASSPPLSVGAGELFF